What follows are 29 T cell receptor beta chains derived from one specimen sequenced in a study of graft-versus-host responses after intestinal transplantation. Responders that carried the CFSE label, approximately 200,000 of them, were plated with approximately 200,000 irradiated, violet-dye-labeled stimulator cells. TCRdb's copy holds only in-frame clones and misses some; the assay was immunoSEQ multiplex PCR. The sample has about 21,000 clones; 40% to 45% are singletons. This material consisted of alloreactive CD8+ T cells from a mixed lymphocyte reaction culture, taken before intestinal transplant. Subset: CFSE-low proliferating T cells sorted from roughly six-day pre-transplant mixed lymphocyte reaction (GvH or HvG direction). These receptors all stem from a human patient who received an intestinal transplant.

This clone is medium-sized by share. The chain couples TRBV11-2 to TRBJ2-3, with D tentatively TRBD1 (5 bases). Germline lookup yields CDR1 SGHAT and CDR2 FQNNGV. The CDR3 runs to 13 residues. Trimming took 5 bases from V and 2 from J, leaving 8 bases between them. The CDR3 spells CASSLGATDTQYF. CDR3 DNA sequence: TGTGCCAGCAGCCTAGGGGCCACAGATACGCAGTATTTT.

This clone was observed a handful of times. The chain is built from TRBV6-1 and TRBJ1-4, with 7 nucleotides matching TRBD1. Germline CDR1 MNHNS, CDR2 SASEGT. The CDR3 is 13 amino acids. The ends lost 5 bases at V and 12 bases at J; junction bases unmatched: 9. The DNA of the CDR3 is TGTGCCAGCAGTTTCTACTCTCAGGGGGAACTGTTTTTT. It translates to CASSFYSQGELFF.

Only one count was recorded for this clone. CDR3 DNA: TGTGCCAGCAGCTTAAGTATCTCGAGGCAGACCCAGTACTTC. It is translated as CASSLSISRQTQYF. V is TRBV7-9 and J is TRBJ2-5; no definite D call. The CDR3 is made up of 14 amino acids. Trimming stripped 2 bases from V and 6 bases from J, with 13 bases between. The germline V gene encodes CDR1 SEHNR and CDR2 FQNEAQ (reference sequence).

The CDR3 DNA follows: TGTGCCAGCACCGGGTCTTTAGCTAACTATGGCTACACCTTC. It is translated as CASTGSLANYGYTF. This rearrangement joins TRBV2 to TRBJ1-2, with unresolved D. V was clipped by 7 bases and J by 0 bases, with 12 bases between them. Germline V gene data show CDR1 as SNHLY and CDR2 as FYNNEI. This CDR3 has 14 residues.

This clone was seen only a few times. V usage is TRBV9 and J usage is TRBJ2-3; D is unresolved. Germline V gives CDR1 SGDLS, CDR2 YYNGEE. The CDR3 totals 13 residues. V lost 3 bases and J 3 bases, leaving 8 bases between the germline ends. For the CDR3, the DNA is TGTGCCAGCAGCGGACTCTTTACAGATACGCAGTATTTT. This encodes CASSGLFTDTQYF.

The chain uses TRBV2 and TRBJ2-2, with unresolved D. The germline gives CDR1 SNHLY, CDR2 FYNNEI. V was cut by 7 bases and J by 0 bases, with 21 bases left in between. The CDR3 contains 18 residues. The CDR3 reads CASNRRNPYLSNTGELFF. The CDR3 bases are TGTGCCAGCAATCGCCGGAACCCCTATCTTTCGAACACCGGGGAGCTGTTTTTT.

The chain links TRBV2 to TRBJ2-3; perhaps TRBD2 as D (6 bases). There are 19 residues in the CDR3. CDR1 and CDR2 from the germline V gene are SNHLY and FYNNEI. Trimming cost V 5 bases and J 2 bases, with 26 bases left between them. CDR3: CASSYDRLLGTADTDTQYF. The CDR3 DNA follows: TGTGCCAGCAGTTACGACAGACTACTCGGGACTGCCGACACAGATACGCAGTATTTT.

The V and J genes are TRBV4-1 and TRBJ2-1; D unclear. Germline assignment: CDR1 MGHRA and CDR2 YSYEKL. V lost 1 base and J 5 bases, leaving 9 bases between the germline ends. This CDR3 is 14 amino acids long. The CDR3 here is CASSQGIEDNEQFF. Here the CDR3 DNA reads TGCGCCAGCAGCCAAGGGATTGAGGACAATGAGCAGTTCTTC.

The chain employs TRBV6-5 and TRBJ2-1; 9 bases align to TRBD1. The CDR3 consists of 15 residues. CDR1 and CDR2 (germline): MNHEY, SVGAGI. The J segment lost 4 bases and the V segment lost 5 bases, leaving 6 bases of the junction unmatched. CDR3 nucleotides: TGTGCCAGCAGTGTACTGGACAGGGGATACAATGAGCAGTTCTTC. Translated: CASSVLDRGYNEQFF.

The gene calls are TRBV7-8 and TRBJ2-3; D remains ambiguous. This CDR3 contains 13 residues. V lost 2 bases and J lost 0, with 3 bases in between. The germline gives CDR1 SGHVS, CDR2 FQNEAQ. CDR3 in amino acids: CASSLFSTDTQYF. The CDR3 DNA sequence: TGTGCCAGCAGCTTATTTAGCACAGATACGCAGTATTTT.

The count of this clone is one. Written as DNA, the CDR3 is TGTGCCAGCTCAATCACTGAGGGGGCGTATGGCTACACCTTC. Its translation is CASSITEGAYGYTF. The chain combines TRBV18 with TRBJ1-2, with 7 bases that match TRBD1. The V gene's germline CDR1 is KGHSH and CDR2 LQKENI. V shed 5 bases, J shed 5 bases, and the junction held 8 bases outside the gene matches. The CDR3 spans 14 residues.

V gene TRBV6-5 combines with J gene TRBJ1-2, with D possibly matching TRBD1 (5 bases). Germline CDR1 and CDR2: MNHEY and SVGAGI. Between the trimmed V and J ends, which lost 4 bases and 4 bases, there was a span of 16 bases. The CDR3 is 15 residues long. CDR3 DNA sequence: TGTGCCAGCAGTTTAAGCTTGGGGGGGTTCTATGGCTACACCTTC. Its protein is CASSLSLGGFYGYTF.

By its share, this clone is medium-sized (0.01 to 0.1%). The chain links TRBV5-1 to TRBJ2-7; 10 positions match TRBD2. The CDR3 is 15 residues long. Germline lookup yields CDR1 SGHRS and CDR2 YFSETQ. V gave up 0 bases and J gave up 4 bases; unmatched junction bases: 4. Written as DNA, the CDR3 is TGCGCCAGCAGCTTGGATCCGGGACTAGCGTACGAGCAGTACTTC. It is translated as CASSLDPGLAYEQYF.

This clone showed up just a few times. The rearrangement links TRBV6-5 to TRBJ1-2; D is unresolved. CDR3 size: 14 residues. The germline V gene has CDR1 MNHEY and CDR2 SVGAGI. Trimming removed 2 bases at V and 8 bases at J, with 15 bases between. DNA of the CDR3: TGTGCCAGCAGTTACGCCGTACAGCGATGGGGCTACACCTTC. Amino acid sequence: CASSYAVQRWGYTF.

A few counts support this clone. The CDR3 here is CASSLILPGQGNEKLFF. DNA of the CDR3: TGCGCCAGCAGCCTCATACTTCCGGGACAGGGGAATGAAAAACTGTTTTTT. V is TRBV23-1 and J is TRBJ1-4; 10 bases align to TRBD1. TRBV23-1 is placed among ORFs of uncertain function. The CDR3 runs to 17 residues. With V trimmed by 6 bases and J by 5 bases, 12 bases remained unmatched.

V is TRBV30 and J is TRBJ1-1; 10 nucleotides align to TRBD1. The CDR3 is made up of 14 amino acids. The V gene end was trimmed by 8 bases and the J gene end by 5 bases; junction bases not matched to a gene: 11. Per the germline V gene, CDR1 is GTSNPN and CDR2 is SVGIG (reference sequence). CDR3 sequence reads: CALGRAGQGTEAFF. As DNA, the CDR3 is TGTGCCCTCGGTCGGGCGGGACAGGGGACTGAAGCTTTCTTT. The full variable domain, rest sourced from reference TRBV30 and TRBJ1-1, is SQTIHQWPATLVQPVGSPLSLECTVEGTSNPNLYWYRQAAGRGLQLLFYSVGIGQISSEVPQNLSASRPQDRQFILSSKKLLLSDSGFYLCALGRAGQGTEAFFGQGTRLTVV.

The CDR3 region is CASSRRQNTGELFF. In nucleotides, the CDR3 is TGTGCCAGCAGCCGGCGGCAGAACACCGGGGAGCTGTTTTTT. The genes are TRBV7-9 and TRBJ2-2; the D is unclear. The CDR3 runs to 14 residues. The germline V and J ends were trimmed by 5 bases and 1 base, with 8 bases remaining between them. The germline CDR1 and CDR2 sequences are SEHNR and FQNEAQ (reference sequence).

The CDR3 loop reads CAIMGSRGDSYNEQFF. In DNA form, the CDR3 reads TGTGCCATCATGGGATCACGGGGGGACTCCTACAATGAGCAGTTCTTC. The chain has TRBV10-3 and TRBJ2-1; 7 bases agree with TRBD2. The germline CDR1 and CDR2 sequences are ENHRY and SYGVKD. V lost 7 bases, J lost 0 bases, and 9 bases stayed unmatched. The CDR3 extends over 16 amino acids.

This clone appeared a single time. The J gene is TRBJ2-7, the V gene TRBV5-1; D call uncertain. The CDR3 totals 13 residues. Germline V gene lookup returns CDR1 SGHRS and CDR2 YFSETQ. V lost 4 bases and J 3 bases, leaving 11 bases between the germline ends. CDR3 sequence: CASSQGSGYEQYF. The CDR3 nucleotides are TGCGCCAGCAGCCAAGGATCAGGCTACGAGCAGTACTTC. Complete variable domain (other parts from reference TRBV5-1 and TRBJ2-7): KAGVTQTPRYLIKTRGQQVTLSCSPISGHRSVSWYQQTPGQGLQFLFEYFSETQRNKGNFPGRFSGRQFSNSRSEMNVSTLELGDSALYLCASSQGSGYEQYFGPGTRLTVT.

This clone has just a few counts. This chain uses TRBV6-6 with TRBJ1-1; D is uncertain. The V end lost 0 bases, the J end lost 0 bases, and 8 bases lay between the germline ends. CDR1 MNHNY and CDR2 SVGAGI come from the germline V gene (reference sequence). The length of the CDR3 is 15 residues. DNA for the CDR3: TGTGCCAGCAGTTACTCGGGCAGTCTGAACACTGAAGCTTTCTTT. This gives the protein CASSYSGSLNTEAFF.

This clone was detected a few times. The V gene is TRBV2, the J gene TRBJ2-7; TRBD1 aligns across 7 bases. This CDR3 has 12 residues. Germline lookup yields CDR1 SNHLY and CDR2 FYNNEI. V was clipped by 6 bases and J by 3 bases; unmatched bases: 2. The CDR3 is CASRRDSYEQYF. As DNA, the CDR3 is TGTGCCAGCAGGAGGGACAGCTACGAGCAGTACTTC. Complete variable domain (other parts from reference TRBV2 and TRBJ2-7): EPEVTQTPSHQVTQMGQEVILRCVPISNHLYFYWYRQILGQKVEFLVSFYNNEISEKSEIFDDQFSVERPDGSNFTLKIRSTKLEDSAMYFCASRRDSYEQYFGPGTRLTVT.

The chain is built from TRBV6-6 and TRBJ1-1, with 8 nucleotides matching TRBD1. Trimming cost V 4 bases and J 1 base; bases outside gene matches: 5. Per germline, CDR1 MNHNY and CDR2 SVGAGI (reference sequence). The length of the CDR3 is 15 residues. For the CDR3, the DNA is TGTGCCAGCAGTTGGACAGGGTTCCCGAACACTGAAGCTTTCTTT. This encodes CASSWTGFPNTEAFF.

There are a few counts of this clone. The rearrangement joins TRBV28 to TRBJ1-5; a weak D match, TRBD1 (5 bases). The CDR3 covers 13 residues. Germline CDR1 and CDR2: MDHEN and SYDVKM. V lost 8 bases and J lost 2, with 10 bases in between. CDR3 in amino acids: CASQGGGNQPQHF. CDR3 DNA: TGTGCCAGCCAGGGAGGTGGCAATCAGCCCCAGCATTTT.

The gene calls are TRBV5-1 and TRBJ1-2; no clear D gene. From germline, CDR1 is SGHRS and CDR2 YFSETQ. V was trimmed by 0 bases and J by 8 bases, leaving 11 bases between them. The CDR3 extends over 13 amino acids. CDR3: CASSLEGSGGYTF. Here the CDR3 DNA reads TGCGCCAGCAGCTTGGAGGGCTCCGGCGGCTACACCTTC.

The chain has TRBV4-2 and TRBJ1-2; no clear D. Trimming took off 6 bases at V and 4 bases at J, with 12 bases between the two ends. The CDR3 is 13 amino acids. CDR1 and CDR2 (germline): LGHNA, YNFKEQ. CDR3 sequence: CASRADGSYGYTF. The CDR3 bases are TGTGCCAGCAGGGCCGATGGGTCCTATGGCTACACCTTC.

The chain links TRBV5-4 to TRBJ2-5; 10 nucleotides line up with TRBD2. CDR3 size: 17 residues. The trim removed 2 bases at V and 6 bases at J, leaving 13 bases unmatched. Germline assignment: CDR1 SGHNT and CDR2 YYREEE (reference sequence). The CDR3 reads CASSFSVGTSDWKTQYF. The CDR3 nucleotides are TGTGCCAGCAGCTTTAGCGTTGGGACTAGCGATTGGAAGACCCAGTACTTC.

This clone came up a few times. CDR3 nucleotide sequence: TGCGCCAGCAGCTTGGCGGGGCAGGGTGACGAAAAACTGTTTTTT. Its protein is CASSLAGQGDEKLFF. V is TRBV5-1 and J is TRBJ1-4, with TRBD1 as a possible D gene (5 bases). In germline, CDR1 is SGHRS, CDR2 YFSETQ. Between the trimmed V and J ends, which lost 0 bases and 8 bases, there was a span of 14 bases. The CDR3 runs to 15 residues. The whole variable domain, remainder taken from reference TRBV5-1 and TRBJ1-4, is KAGVTQTPRYLIKTRGQQVTLSCSPISGHRSVSWYQQTPGQGLQFLFEYFSETQRNKGNFPGRFSGRQFSNSRSEMNVSTLELGDSALYLCASSLAGQGDEKLFFGSGTQLSVL.

The J gene is TRBJ1-5, the V gene TRBV28; 9 bases agree with TRBD1. The junction had 10 bases not matched to a gene; V was cut back by 4 bases and J by 6 bases. This CDR3 contains 16 residues. The germline V gene encodes CDR1 MDHEN and CDR2 SYDVKM. CDR3: CASSSVSGTGIQPQHF. The CDR3 nucleotides read TGTGCCAGCAGTTCCGTTTCCGGGACAGGGATTCAGCCCCAGCATTTT.

CDR3 loop: CASSIGQGGAYEQYF. The CDR3 nucleotides read TGTGCCAGTAGTATTGGTCAGGGAGGCGCCTACGAGCAGTACTTC. The chain is built from TRBV19 and TRBJ2-7; maybe TRBD2 (6 bases). The CDR3 sequence is 15 residues long. The ends were cut back, 3 bases at V and 2 bases at J, with 14 bases in the middle. Germline CDR1 reads LNHDA; CDR2 reads SQIVND (reference sequence).